Reported below is one T cell receptor beta chain. Its target is not known. There was relapse after autologous stem cell transplantation in every patient, and there was variation in brentuximab vedotin exposure. The sample comes from a study of PD-1 blockade in classical Hodgkin lymphoma. Study-level findings and limits: Anyone who began nivolumab under 1 year after ASCT was excluded. Unlike CD8+ TCR diversity, which did not rise significantly by C4D1, CD4+ TCR diversity did. Newly diagnosed and completely responding patients shared comparable baseline diversity.

Germline V gives CDR1 SGHRS, CDR2 YFSETQ. The CDR3 totals 13 residues. The J segment lost 3 bases and the V segment lost 3 bases, leaving 2 bases of the junction unmatched. Produced via immunoSEQ multiplex PCR; TCRdb's table is partial and in-frame only. This sample has tens of thousands of clones, with approximately 70% found just once. Sequences were derived from peripheral blood mononuclear cells (PBMCs), sampled before the second cycle of nivolumab. The receptor's source is a human donor with classical Hodgkin lymphoma. The rearrangement links TRBV5-1 to TRBJ1-1; 7 nucleotides agree with TRBD1. The CDR3 nucleotides are TGCGCCAGCAGCTGGACAGGTGACACTGAAGCTTTCTTT. Translation: CASSWTGDTEAFF.